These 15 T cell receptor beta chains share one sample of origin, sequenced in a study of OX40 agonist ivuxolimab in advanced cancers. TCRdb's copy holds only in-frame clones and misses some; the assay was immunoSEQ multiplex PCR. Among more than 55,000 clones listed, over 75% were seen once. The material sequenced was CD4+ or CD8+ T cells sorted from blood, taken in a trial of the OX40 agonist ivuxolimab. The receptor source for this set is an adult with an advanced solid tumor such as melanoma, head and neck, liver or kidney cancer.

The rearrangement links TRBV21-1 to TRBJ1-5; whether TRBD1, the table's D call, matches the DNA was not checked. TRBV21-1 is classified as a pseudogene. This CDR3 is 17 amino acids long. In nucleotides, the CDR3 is TGTGCCAGCAGCCCCGACAGGGGGCGCGGAAGCAATCAGCCCCAGCATTTT. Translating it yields CASSPDRGRGSNQPQHF.

The DNA of the CDR3 is TGTGCCAGCTCACCACCGAGCCGACAGGGGTACACTGAAGCTTTCTTT. As protein: CASSPPSRQGYTEAFF. The chain employs TRBV18 and TRBJ1-1; 8 positions match TRBD1. This CDR3 has 16 residues. V lost 0 bases, J lost 3 bases, and 6 bases stayed unmatched. Looked up from germline, CDR1 is KGHSH and CDR2 is LQKENI.

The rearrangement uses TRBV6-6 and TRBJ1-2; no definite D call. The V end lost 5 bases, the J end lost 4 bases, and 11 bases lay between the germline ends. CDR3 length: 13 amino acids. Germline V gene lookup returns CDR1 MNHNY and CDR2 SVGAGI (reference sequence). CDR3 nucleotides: TGTGCCAGCAGTGACCAGGATTTCTATGGCTACACCTTC. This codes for CASSDQDFYGYTF.

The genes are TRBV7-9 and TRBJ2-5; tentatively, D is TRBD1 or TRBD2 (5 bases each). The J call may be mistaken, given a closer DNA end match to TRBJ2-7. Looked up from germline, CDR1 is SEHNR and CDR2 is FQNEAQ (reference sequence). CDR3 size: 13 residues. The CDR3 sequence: CASSLVFGAEQYF. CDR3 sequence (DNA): TGTGCCAGCAGCTTAGTCTTCGGGGCCGAGCAGTACTTC.

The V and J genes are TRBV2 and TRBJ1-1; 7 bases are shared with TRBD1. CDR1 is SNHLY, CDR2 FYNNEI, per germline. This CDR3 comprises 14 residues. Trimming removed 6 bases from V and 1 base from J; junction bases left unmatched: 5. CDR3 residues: CASRTGQQNTEAFF. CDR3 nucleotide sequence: TGTGCCAGCAGGACGGGACAGCAGAACACTGAAGCTTTCTTT.

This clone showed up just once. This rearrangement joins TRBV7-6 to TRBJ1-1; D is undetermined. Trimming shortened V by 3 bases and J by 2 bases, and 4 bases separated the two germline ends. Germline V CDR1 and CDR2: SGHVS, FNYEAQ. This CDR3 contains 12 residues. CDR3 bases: TGTGCCAGCAGCTTCGGTAACACTGAAGCTTTCTTT. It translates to CASSFGNTEAFF.

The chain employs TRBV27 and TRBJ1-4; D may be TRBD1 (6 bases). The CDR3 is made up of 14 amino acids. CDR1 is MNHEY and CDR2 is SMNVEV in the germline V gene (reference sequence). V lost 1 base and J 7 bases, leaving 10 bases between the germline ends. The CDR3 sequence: CASSLWQGTEKLFF. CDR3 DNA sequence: TGTGCCAGCAGTTTATGGCAGGGGACTGAAAAACTGTTTTTT.

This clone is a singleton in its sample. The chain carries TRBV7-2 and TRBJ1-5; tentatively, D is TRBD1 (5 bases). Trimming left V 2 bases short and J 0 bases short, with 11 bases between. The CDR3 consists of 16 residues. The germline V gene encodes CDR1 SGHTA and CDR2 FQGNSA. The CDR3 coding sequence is TGTGCCAGCAGCTTATGGGGGGGGAATAGCAATCAGCCCCAGCATTTT. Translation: CASSLWGGNSNQPQHF.

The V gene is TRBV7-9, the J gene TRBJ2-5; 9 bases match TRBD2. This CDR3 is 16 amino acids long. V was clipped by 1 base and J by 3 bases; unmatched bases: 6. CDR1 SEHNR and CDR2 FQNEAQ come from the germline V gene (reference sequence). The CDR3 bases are TGTGCCAGCAGCTTAGACCGAGCGGGAGGCGAAGAGACCCAGTACTTC. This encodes CASSLDRAGGEETQYF. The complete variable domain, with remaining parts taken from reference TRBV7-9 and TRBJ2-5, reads DTGVSQNPRHKITKRGQNVTFRCDPISEHNRLYWYRQTLGQGPEFLTYFQNEAQLEKSRLLSDRFSAERPKGSFSTLEIQRTEQGDSAMYLCASSLDRAGGEETQYFGPGTRLLVL.

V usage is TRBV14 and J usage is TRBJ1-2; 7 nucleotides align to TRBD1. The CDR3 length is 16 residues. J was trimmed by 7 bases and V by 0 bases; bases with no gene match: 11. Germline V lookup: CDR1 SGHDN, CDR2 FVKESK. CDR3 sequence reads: CASSQDAGARGSGYTF. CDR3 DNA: TGTGCCAGCAGCCAAGATGCGGGGGCCAGGGGGTCTGGCTACACCTTC.

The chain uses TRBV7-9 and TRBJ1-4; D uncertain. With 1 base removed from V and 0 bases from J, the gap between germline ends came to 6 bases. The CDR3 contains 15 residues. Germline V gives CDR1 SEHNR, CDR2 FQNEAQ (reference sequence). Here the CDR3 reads CASSLGDATNEKLFF. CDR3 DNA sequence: TGTGCCAGCAGCTTAGGGGATGCAACTAATGAAAAACTGTTTTTT. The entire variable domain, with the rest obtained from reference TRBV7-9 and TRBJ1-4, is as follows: DTGVSQNPRHKITKRGQNVTFRCDPISEHNRLYWYRQTLGQGPEFLTYFQNEAQLEKSRLLSDRFSAERPKGSFSTLEIQRTEQGDSAMYLCASSLGDATNEKLFFGSGTQLSVL.

The CDR3 protein is CASSLFANEQFF. The DNA of the CDR3 is TGCGCCAGCAGCTTGTTCGCCAATGAGCAGTTCTTC. The chain employs TRBV5-1 and TRBJ2-1; unclear D gene. CDR1 and CDR2 (germline): SGHRS, YFSETQ. The CDR3 length is 12 residues. Trimming took 1 base from V and 6 from J, leaving 5 bases between them. The whole variable domain, filled in from reference TRBV5-1 and TRBJ2-1, reads KAGVTQTPRYLIKTRGQQVTLSCSPISGHRSVSWYQQTPGQGLQFLFEYFSETQRNKGNFPGRFSGRQFSNSRSEMNVSTLELGDSALYLCASSLFANEQFFGPGTRLTVL.

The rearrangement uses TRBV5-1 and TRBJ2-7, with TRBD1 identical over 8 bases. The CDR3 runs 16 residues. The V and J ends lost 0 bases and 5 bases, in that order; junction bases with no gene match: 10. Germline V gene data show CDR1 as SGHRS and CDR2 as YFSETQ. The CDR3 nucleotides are TGCGCCAGCAGCTTGGGCCGAAGACAGGGGTACCACGAGCAGTACTTC. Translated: CASSLGRRQGYHEQYF.

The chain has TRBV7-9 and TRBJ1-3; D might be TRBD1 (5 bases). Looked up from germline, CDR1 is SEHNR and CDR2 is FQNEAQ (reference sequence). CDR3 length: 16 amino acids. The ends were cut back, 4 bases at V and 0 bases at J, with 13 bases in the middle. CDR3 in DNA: TGTGCCAGCAGCTCACATAGGGGCCCCTCTGGAAACACCATATATTTT. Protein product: CASSSHRGPSGNTIYF.

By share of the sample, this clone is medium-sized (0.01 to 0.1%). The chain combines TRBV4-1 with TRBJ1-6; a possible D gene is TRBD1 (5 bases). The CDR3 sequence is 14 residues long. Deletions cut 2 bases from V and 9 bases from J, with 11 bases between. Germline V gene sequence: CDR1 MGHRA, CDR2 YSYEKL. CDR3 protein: CASSQRDPGSPLHF. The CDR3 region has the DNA TGCGCCAGCAGCCAACGGGACCCAGGTTCACCCCTCCACTTT.